Below, 9 T cell receptor beta chains from the same sample are listed, as sequenced in a study of T cell repertoires in ileal Crohn's disease. The time point here: inflamed ileum from the surgical specimen. Sequencing used immunoSEQ multiplex PCR; TCRdb keeps in-frame clones, though not all of them. Of approximately 16,000 clones in the sample, 92% were seen once. Sequencing input: ileal tissue. Receptors were obtained from an adult with Crohn's disease.

The chain combines TRBV6-5 with TRBJ1-1; D not resolved. The CDR3 extends over 14 amino acids. Germline V gives CDR1 MNHEY, CDR2 SVGAGI. Deletions cut 2 bases from V and 7 bases from J, with 14 bases between. The CDR3 loop is CASSYLSTRGEAFF. CDR3 DNA sequence: TGTGCCAGCAGTTACCTTAGCACACGCGGTGAAGCTTTCTTT.

The chain combines TRBV4-1 with TRBJ1-4; 7 nucleotides align to TRBD1. The length of the CDR3 is 16 residues. CDR1 and CDR2 (germline): MGHRA, YSYEKL. Trimming at V came to 4 bases and at J to 4 bases, leaving 9 bases not matched to a gene. CDR3 residues: CASSLVGTANNEKLFF. CDR3 DNA: TGCGCCAGCAGCCTGGTTGGGACAGCCAATAATGAAAAACTGTTTTTT.

The chain uses TRBV5-4 and TRBJ1-1, with no clear D. The V end lost 0 bases, the J end lost 0 bases, and 3 bases lay between the germline ends. The CDR3 totals 13 residues. Germline CDR1 and CDR2: SGHNT and YYREEE (reference sequence). The CDR3 nucleotides read TGTGCCAGCAGCTTGGACCTGAACACTGAAGCTTTCTTT. This encodes CASSLDLNTEAFF.

The rearrangement links TRBV15 to TRBJ1-1, with no clear D. From germline, CDR1 is LNHNV and CDR2 YYDKDF (reference sequence). Trimming removed 0 bases at V and 7 bases at J, with 6 bases between. The CDR3 covers 12 residues. This chain's CDR3 is CATSRDGGEAFF. The CDR3 DNA reads TGTGCCACCAGCAGAGATGGAGGTGAAGCTTTCTTT. Complete variable domain (other parts from reference TRBV15 and TRBJ1-1): DAMVIQNPRYQVTQFGKPVTLSCSQTLNHNVMYWYQQKSSQAPKLLFHYYDKDFNNEADTPDNFQSRRPNTSFCFLDIRSPGLGDTAMYLCATSRDGGEAFFGQGTRLTVV.

This rearrangement joins TRBV6-1 to TRBJ1-4, with TRBD1 as a possible D gene (5 bases). The germline V gene encodes CDR1 MNHNS and CDR2 SASEGT. This CDR3 is 12 amino acids long. V was clipped by 6 bases and J by 14 bases, with 16 bases between them. The CDR3 sequence: CASRVQTGDLFF. The CDR3 nucleotides read TGTGCCAGCAGGGTGCAAACAGGAGACCTGTTTTTT.

The chain recombines TRBV18 with TRBJ1-2; 7 nucleotides align to TRBD1. Germline assignment: CDR1 KGHSH and CDR2 LQKENI. The trim removed 1 base at V and 5 bases at J, leaving 10 bases unmatched. The CDR3 length is 16 residues. The CDR3 region has the DNA TGTGCCAGCTCACCACGCAGGGACAGTTATGTGTATGGCTACACCTTC. This codes for CASSPRRDSYVYGYTF.

The chain joins TRBV10-1 to TRBJ2-7; a weak D match, TRBD2 (5 bases). Trimming left V 8 bases short and J 4 bases short, with 15 bases between. CDR1 and CDR2 from the germline V gene are WNHNN and SYGVQD (reference sequence). The CDR3 runs 13 residues. The CDR3 is CASDPRGGYEQYF. The CDR3 nucleotides read TGCGCCAGCGATCCCCGCGGAGGTTACGAGCAGTACTTC.

V usage is TRBV5-1 and J usage is TRBJ2-7; 10 nucleotides align to TRBD2. The CDR3 has 15 residues. The V segment lost 4 bases and the J segment 3 bases; nucleotides outside the gene matches: 7. Germline values: CDR1 SGHRS, CDR2 YFSETQ. The CDR3 nucleotides are TGCGCCAGCAGCGCCGGAGCGGGGGGGTACTACGAGCAGTACTTC. It is translated as CASSAGAGGYYEQYF.

The chain joins TRBV19 to TRBJ2-7, with TRBD1 matching over 12 bases. This CDR3 has 16 residues. Germline CDR1 reads LNHDA; CDR2 reads SQIVND (reference sequence). With 5 bases clipped from V and 1 base from J, the junction kept 6 bases outside the gene matches. The CDR3 spells CASSASGQGASYEQYF. CDR3 sequence (DNA): TGTGCCAGTAGTGCCTCGGGACAGGGGGCATCCTACGAGCAGTACTTC. Full variable domain (remainder filled in from reference TRBV19 and TRBJ2-7): DGGITQSPKYLFRKEGQNVTLSCEQNLNHDAMYWYRQDPGQGLRLIYYSQIVNDFQKGDIAEGYSVSREKKESFPLTVTSAQKNPTAFYLCASSASGQGASYEQYFGPGTRLTVT.